This entry features one T cell receptor beta chain sequence. Germline trimming cut 7 bases from V and 5 bases from J; bases unmatched to any gene: 7. The CDR3 spans 14 residues. Germline lookup yields CDR1 MNHNS and CDR2 SASEGT. This record belongs to a study of shared clonotypes between healthy human individuals. As originally analysed: Because ImmunoSEQ provided only junction sequences with no quality scores, the filtering differed. Some clones are missing from TCRdb's copy, which holds only in-frame ones; the method was immunoSEQ multiplex PCR. V and J calls plus clone size are reproduced from that table; the DNA served to infer D and trimming. This repertoire shows under 650,000 clones, about 96% found once; its top ten account for 0.06%.

The rearrangement links TRBV6-1 to TRBJ2-1; 8 bases are shared with TRBD1. The TCR originated in a woman aged 25 to 39 in good health. The source material was naive CD4+ T cells sorted from blood. Subset reported: CD45RA+ positively selected. CDR3 amino acids: CASTPGQVDNEQFF. Here the CDR3 DNA reads TGTGCCAGCACCCCGGGACAGGTCGACAATGAGCAGTTCTTC.